This T cell receptor (beta chain) comes out of a study of tissue T cells after allogeneic stem cell transplantation. Whole-study results and caveats: Across patients, clones rarely overlapped, yet motif clusters were shared tissue-specifically.

About this clone itself: What it binds is not known.

CDR3 sequences, V/J genes, frequencies and template counts came from survey-depth TCRbeta sequencing. Data came from immunoSEQ multiplex PCR; TCRdb stores just in-frame clones and leaves some out. The sample has about 10,000 clones; less than 65% are singletons. This CDR3 contains 15 residues. V was trimmed by 5 bases and J by 0 bases, leaving 15 bases between them. Germline V gives CDR1 SGHNT, CDR2 YYREEE (reference sequence). This material consisted of tissue from the jejunum, taken at autopsy. This sequence was found in a woman between 18 and 50 years old with breast cancer. The gene calls are TRBV5-4 and TRBJ2-7; D is uncertain. Here the CDR3 reads CASSGETAPSYEQYF. In nucleotides, the CDR3 is TGTGCCAGCAGTGGTGAAACAGCACCCTCCTACGAGCAGTACTTC.